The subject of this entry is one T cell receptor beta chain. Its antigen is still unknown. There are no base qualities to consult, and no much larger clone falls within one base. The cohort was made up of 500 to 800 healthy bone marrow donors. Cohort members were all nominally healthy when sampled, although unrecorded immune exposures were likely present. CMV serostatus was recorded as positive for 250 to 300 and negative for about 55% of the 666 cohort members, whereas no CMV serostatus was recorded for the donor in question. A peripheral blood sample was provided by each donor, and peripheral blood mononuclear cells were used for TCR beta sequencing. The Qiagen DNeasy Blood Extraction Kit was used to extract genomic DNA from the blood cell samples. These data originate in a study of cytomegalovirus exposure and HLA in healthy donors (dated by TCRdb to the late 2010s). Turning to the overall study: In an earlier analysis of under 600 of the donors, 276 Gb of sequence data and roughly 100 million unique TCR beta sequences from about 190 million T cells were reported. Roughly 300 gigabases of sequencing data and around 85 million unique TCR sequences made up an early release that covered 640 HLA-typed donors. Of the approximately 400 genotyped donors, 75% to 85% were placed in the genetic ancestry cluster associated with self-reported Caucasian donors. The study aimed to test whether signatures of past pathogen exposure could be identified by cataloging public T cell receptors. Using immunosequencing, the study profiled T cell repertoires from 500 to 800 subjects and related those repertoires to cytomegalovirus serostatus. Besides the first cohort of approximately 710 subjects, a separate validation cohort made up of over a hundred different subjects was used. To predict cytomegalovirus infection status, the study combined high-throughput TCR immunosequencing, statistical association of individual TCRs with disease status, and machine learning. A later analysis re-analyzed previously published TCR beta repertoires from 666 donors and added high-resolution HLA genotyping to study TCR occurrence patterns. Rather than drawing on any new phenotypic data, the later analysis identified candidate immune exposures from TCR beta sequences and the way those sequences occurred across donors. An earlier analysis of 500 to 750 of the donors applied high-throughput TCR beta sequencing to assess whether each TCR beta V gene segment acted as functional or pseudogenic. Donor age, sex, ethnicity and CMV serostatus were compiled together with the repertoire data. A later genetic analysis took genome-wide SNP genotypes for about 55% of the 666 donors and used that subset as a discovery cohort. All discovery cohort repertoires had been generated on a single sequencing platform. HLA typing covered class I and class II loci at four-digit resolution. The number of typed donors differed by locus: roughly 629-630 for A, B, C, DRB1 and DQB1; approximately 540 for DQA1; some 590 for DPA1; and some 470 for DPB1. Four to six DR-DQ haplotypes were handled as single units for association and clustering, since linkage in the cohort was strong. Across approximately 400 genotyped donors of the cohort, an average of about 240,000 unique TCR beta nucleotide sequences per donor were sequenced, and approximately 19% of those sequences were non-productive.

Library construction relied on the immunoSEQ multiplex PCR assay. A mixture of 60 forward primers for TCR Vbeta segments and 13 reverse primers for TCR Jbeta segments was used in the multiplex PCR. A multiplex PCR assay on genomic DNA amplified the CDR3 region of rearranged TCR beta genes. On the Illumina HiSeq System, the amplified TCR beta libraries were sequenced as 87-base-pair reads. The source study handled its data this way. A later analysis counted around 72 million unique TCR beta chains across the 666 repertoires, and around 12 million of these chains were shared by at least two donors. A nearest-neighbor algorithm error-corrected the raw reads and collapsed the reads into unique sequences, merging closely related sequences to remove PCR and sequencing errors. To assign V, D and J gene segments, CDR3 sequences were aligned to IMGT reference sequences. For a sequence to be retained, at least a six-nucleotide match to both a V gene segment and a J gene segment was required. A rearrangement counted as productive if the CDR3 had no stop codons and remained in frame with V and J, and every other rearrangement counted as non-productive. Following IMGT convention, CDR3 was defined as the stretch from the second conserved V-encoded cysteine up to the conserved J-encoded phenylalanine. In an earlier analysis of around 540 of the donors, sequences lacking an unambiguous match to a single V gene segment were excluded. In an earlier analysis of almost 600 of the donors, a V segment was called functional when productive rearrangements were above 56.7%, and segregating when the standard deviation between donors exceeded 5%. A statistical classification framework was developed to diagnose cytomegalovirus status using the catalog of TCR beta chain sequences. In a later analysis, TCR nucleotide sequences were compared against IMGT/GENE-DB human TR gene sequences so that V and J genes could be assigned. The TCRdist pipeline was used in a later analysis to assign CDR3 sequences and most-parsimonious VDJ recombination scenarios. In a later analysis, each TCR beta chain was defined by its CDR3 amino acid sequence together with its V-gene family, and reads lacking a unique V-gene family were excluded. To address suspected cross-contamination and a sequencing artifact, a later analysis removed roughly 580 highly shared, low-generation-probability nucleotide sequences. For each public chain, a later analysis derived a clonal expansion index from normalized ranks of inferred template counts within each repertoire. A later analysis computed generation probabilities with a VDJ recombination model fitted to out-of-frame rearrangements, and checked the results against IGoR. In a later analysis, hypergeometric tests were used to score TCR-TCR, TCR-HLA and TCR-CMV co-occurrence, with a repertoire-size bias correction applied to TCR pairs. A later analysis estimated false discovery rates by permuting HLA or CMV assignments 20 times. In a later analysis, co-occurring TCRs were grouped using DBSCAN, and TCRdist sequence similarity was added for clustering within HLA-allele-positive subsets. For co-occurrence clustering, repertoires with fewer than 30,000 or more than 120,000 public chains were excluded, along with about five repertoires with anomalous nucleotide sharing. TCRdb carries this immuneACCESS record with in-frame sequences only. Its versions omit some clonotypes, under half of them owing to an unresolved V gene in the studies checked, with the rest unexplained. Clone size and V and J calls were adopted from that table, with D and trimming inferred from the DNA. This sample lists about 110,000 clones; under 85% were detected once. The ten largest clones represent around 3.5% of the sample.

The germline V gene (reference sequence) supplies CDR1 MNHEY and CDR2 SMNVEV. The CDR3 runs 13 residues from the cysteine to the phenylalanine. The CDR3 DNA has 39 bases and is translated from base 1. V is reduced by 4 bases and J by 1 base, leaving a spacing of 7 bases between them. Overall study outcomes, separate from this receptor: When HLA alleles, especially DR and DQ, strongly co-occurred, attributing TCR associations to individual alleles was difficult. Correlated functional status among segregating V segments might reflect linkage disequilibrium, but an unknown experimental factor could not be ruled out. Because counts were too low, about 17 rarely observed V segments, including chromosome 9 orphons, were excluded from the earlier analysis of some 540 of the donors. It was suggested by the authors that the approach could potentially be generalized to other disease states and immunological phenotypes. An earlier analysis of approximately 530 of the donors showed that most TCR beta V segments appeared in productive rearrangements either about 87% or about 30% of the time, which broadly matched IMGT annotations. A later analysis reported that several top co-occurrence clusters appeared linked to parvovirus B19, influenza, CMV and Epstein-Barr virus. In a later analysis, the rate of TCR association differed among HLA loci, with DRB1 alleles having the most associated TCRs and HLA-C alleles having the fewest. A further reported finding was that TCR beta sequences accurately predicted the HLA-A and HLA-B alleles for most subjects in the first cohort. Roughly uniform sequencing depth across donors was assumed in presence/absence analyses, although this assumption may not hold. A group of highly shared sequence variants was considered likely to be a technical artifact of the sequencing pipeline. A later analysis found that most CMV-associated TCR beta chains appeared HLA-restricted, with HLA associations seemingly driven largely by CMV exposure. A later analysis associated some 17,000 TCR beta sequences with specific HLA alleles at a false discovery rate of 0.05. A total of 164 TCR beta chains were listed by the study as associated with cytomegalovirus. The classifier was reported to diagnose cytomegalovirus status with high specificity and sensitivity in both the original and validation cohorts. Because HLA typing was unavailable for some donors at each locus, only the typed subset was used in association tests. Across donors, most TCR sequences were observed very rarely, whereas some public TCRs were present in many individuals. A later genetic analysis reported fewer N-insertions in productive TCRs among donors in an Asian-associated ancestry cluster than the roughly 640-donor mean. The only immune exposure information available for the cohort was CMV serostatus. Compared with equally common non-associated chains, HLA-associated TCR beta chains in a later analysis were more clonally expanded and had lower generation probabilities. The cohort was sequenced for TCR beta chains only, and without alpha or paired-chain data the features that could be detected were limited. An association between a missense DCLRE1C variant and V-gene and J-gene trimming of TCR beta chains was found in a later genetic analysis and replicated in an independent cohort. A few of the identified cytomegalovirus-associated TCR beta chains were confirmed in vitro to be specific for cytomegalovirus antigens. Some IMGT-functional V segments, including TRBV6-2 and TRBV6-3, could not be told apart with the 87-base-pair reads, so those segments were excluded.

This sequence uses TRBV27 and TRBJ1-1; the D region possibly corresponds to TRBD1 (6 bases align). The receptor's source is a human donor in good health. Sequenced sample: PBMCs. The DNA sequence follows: TGTGCCAGCAGTTCGGGACAGAACACTGAAGCTTTCTTT. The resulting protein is CASSSGQNTEAFF.